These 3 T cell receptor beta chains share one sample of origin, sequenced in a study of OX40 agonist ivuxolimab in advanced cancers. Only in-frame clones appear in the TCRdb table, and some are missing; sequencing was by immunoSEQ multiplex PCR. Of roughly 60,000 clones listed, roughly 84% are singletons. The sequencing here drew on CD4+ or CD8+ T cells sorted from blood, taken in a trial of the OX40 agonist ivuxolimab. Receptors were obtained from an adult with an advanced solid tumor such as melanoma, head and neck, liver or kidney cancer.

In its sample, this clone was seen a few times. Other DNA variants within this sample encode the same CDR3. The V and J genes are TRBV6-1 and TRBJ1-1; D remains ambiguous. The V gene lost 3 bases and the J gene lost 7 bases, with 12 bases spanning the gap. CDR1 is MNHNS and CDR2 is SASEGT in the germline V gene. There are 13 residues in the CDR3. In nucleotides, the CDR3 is TGTGCCAGCAGTGATGGTCAAGCCCTTGAAGCTTTCTTT. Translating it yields CASSDGQALEAFF.

The CDR3 spells CASSLRGETQYF. The DNA of the CDR3 is TGTGCCAGCAGCCTTAGAGGGGAGACCCAGTACTTC. This chain connects TRBV6-6 to TRBJ2-5; the D gene is possibly TRBD2 (5 bases). Trimming removed 6 bases at V and 5 bases at J, with 10 bases between. The CDR3 contains 12 residues. The V gene's germline CDR1 is MNHNY and CDR2 SVGAGI (reference sequence).

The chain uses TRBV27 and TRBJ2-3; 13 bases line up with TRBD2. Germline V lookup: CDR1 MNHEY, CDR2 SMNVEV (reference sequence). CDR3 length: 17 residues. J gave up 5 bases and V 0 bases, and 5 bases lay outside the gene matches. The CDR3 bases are TGTGCCAGCAGTTTATCGTGGACTAGCGGGGGTAAAGATACGCAGTATTTT. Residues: CASSLSWTSGGKDTQYF.